Here is one T cell receptor (beta chain) with its context. The junction differs from germline at one of its ends, possibly a read error. Germline values: CDR1 SGHNT, CDR2 YYREEE (reference sequence). CDR3 length: 15 residues. These data are taken from a study of tumor and adjacent non-tumor tissue in lung cancer. Across the study: The patients, some ten men and a handful of women, were roughly 30 to 80 with stage I to III disease.

TCRbeta libraries were built with three rounds of nested PCR, modified from ARM-PCR. TCRdb re-called the multiplex PCR reads with MiXCR, one entry per CDR3 protein. Of approximately 90,000 distinct CDR3 sequences in the sample, around 57% were seen once. The template was RNA from unsorted bulk tissue. Sequencing was carried out using lung tumor tissue. The source is a man between 65 and 80 years old with non-small cell lung cancer. This chain links TRBV5-4 with TRBJ2-7, with D perhaps TRBD2 (7 bases). In DNA, the CDR3 is TGTCCCAGTAGCTCGAATCGGGGGGCCGCCTACGAGCAGTACTTC. It translates to CPSSSNRGAAYEQYF.